Shown below are 21 T cell receptor beta chains from a single sample sequenced in a study of cytomegalovirus exposure and HLA in healthy donors. Using immunoSEQ multiplex PCR, the repertoire was profiled, and TCRdb retains in-frame clones only, with some absent. The table records about 49,000 clones, around 91% of them present only once. Sequencing was carried out using PBMCs. These TCRs come from a young man in good health and CMV-seronegative.

The V gene is TRBV6-1, the J gene TRBJ2-3; 8 positions agree with TRBD1. The V gene's germline CDR1 is MNHNS and CDR2 SASEGT. The ends lost 3 bases at V and 5 bases at J; junction bases unmatched: 7. This CDR3 is built from 15 residues. The CDR3 DNA reads TGTGCCAGCAGTGATGCGGACAGGGACGGAGATACGCAGTATTTT. It encodes CASSDADRDGDTQYF.

The chain joins TRBV6-5 to TRBJ1-1, with 8 bases matching TRBD1. The J segment lost 1 base and the V segment lost 6 bases, leaving 4 bases of the junction unmatched. Germline assignment: CDR1 MNHEY and CDR2 SVGAGI. The CDR3 spans 14 residues. The CDR3 here is CASSPRGRNTEAFF. The CDR3 DNA sequence: TGTGCCAGCAGCCCCAGGGGGCGGAACACTGAAGCTTTCTTT.

This clone was counted between two and nine times. The J gene is TRBJ1-2, the V gene TRBV2; tentatively, D is TRBD1 (6 bases). V was pared by 6 bases and J by 5 bases, with 16 bases between. The CDR3 loop spans 14 amino acids. Germline V gives CDR1 SNHLY, CDR2 FYNNEI. This CDR3 reads CASSGRRGSYGYTF. In DNA form, the CDR3 reads TGTGCCAGCAGCGGTCGTAGGGGGAGTTATGGCTACACCTTC.

The chain recombines TRBV30 with TRBJ2-3; 7 bases map to TRBD2. The CDR3 contains 15 residues. The V gene end was trimmed by 0 bases and the J gene end by 2 bases; junction bases not matched to a gene: 5. The V gene's germline CDR1 is GTSNPN and CDR2 SVGIG (reference sequence). CDR3 region: CAWSVGAGLTDTQYF. Written as DNA, the CDR3 is TGTGCCTGGAGTGTTGGAGCGGGGCTCACAGATACGCAGTATTTT.

The table lists this clone with a count of one. This chain uses TRBV27 with TRBJ2-5; maybe TRBD1 (6 bases). Germline values: CDR1 MNHEY, CDR2 SMNVEV (reference sequence). V was cut by 5 bases and J by 2 bases, with 15 bases left in between. This CDR3 is 15 amino acids long. The CDR3 DNA reads TGTGCCAGCAGTCCGCTCGGACAGATACAAGAGACCCAGTACTTC. Its translation: CASSPLGQIQETQYF.

This rearrangement joins TRBV28 to TRBJ2-3; TRBD2 matches at 7 bases. CDR1 is MDHEN and CDR2 is SYDVKM in the germline V gene. The CDR3 is made up of 15 amino acids. J gave up 4 bases and V 1 base, and 5 bases lay outside the gene matches. CDR3 amino acids: CASSLYSGYPDTQYF. The DNA of the CDR3 is TGTGCCAGCAGTTTATATAGCGGGTACCCAGATACGCAGTATTTT.

On this clone: Other DNA sequences from this sample encode an identical CDR3 as well. This chain joins TRBV9 and TRBJ2-2; no clear D. The CDR3 loop spans 13 amino acids. V was clipped by 0 bases and J by 6 bases, with 6 bases between them. CDR1 SGDLS and CDR2 YYNGEE come from the germline V gene. This chain's CDR3 is CASSVAAAGELFF. The CDR3 DNA reads TGTGCCAGCAGCGTAGCCGCGGCCGGGGAGCTGTTTTTT.

This chain uses TRBV5-5 with TRBJ2-1; 8 bases are a match to TRBD2. The CDR3 sequence is 16 residues long. Germline V lookup: CDR1 SGHKS, CDR2 YYEKEE (reference sequence). V was clipped by 5 bases and J by 0 bases; unmatched bases: 7. CDR3 amino acids: CASSLERGSSYNEQFF. The CDR3 DNA sequence: TGTGCCAGCAGTCTAGAGCGGGGGAGCTCCTACAATGAGCAGTTCTTC.

The chain couples TRBV7-3 to TRBJ2-1, with 12 nucleotides matching TRBD2. This CDR3 is built from 15 residues. Germline V gene data show CDR1 as SGHTA and CDR2 as FQGTGA. V was pared by 5 bases and J by 5 bases, with 4 bases of the junction left unmatched. DNA for the CDR3: TGTGCCAGCAGCGGGGGACTAGCGGGCCACAATGAGCAGTTCTTC. Translation gives CASSGGLAGHNEQFF.

The chain links TRBV5-8 to TRBJ2-5; tentatively, D is TRBD2 (6 bases). The ends were cut back, 5 bases at V and 5 bases at J, with 16 bases in the middle. CDR3 length equals 14 residues. Germline V gene data show CDR1 as SGHTS and CDR2 as YDEGEE. The CDR3 sequence is CASSSVGLRETQYF. CDR3 nucleotides: TGTGCCAGCAGTTCTGTGGGACTGAGGGAGACCCAGTACTTC.

This clone was recorded only once. This chain links TRBV11-3 with TRBJ2-3; 9 bases line up with TRBD1. The CDR3 has 17 residues. Germline CDR1 is SGHNT and CDR2 is YENEEA. Trimming took 5 bases from V and 3 from J; bases not matched to a gene: 12. The CDR3 region has the DNA TGTGCCAGCAGCAAAGAGAGGACAGGGGAGGGTACAGATACGCAGTATTTT. Translation gives CASSKERTGEGTDTQYF.

This sequence joins TRBV27 and TRBJ2-5; possible D gene TRBD1, 6 bases. The germline V and J ends were trimmed by 8 bases and 6 bases, with 19 bases remaining between them. Germline V gene data show CDR1 as MNHEY and CDR2 as SMNVEV (reference sequence). The CDR3 covers 14 residues. The CDR3 sequence: CASQQGTETKTQYF. The CDR3 nucleotides are TGTGCCAGCCAACAGGGTACGGAGACGAAGACCCAGTACTTC.

The chain carries TRBV11-3 and TRBJ1-2; the match to TRBD1 covers 7 bases. CDR1 and CDR2 (germline): SGHNT, YENEEA. V trimming: 3 bases; J trimming: 8 bases; junction bases outside the gene matches: 6. The CDR3 runs to 13 residues. Here the CDR3 reads CASSFSGGDGYTF. CDR3 nucleotides: TGTGCCAGCAGCTTCTCAGGGGGAGACGGCTACACCTTC.

The rearrangement joins TRBV29-1 to TRBJ2-7; 8 bases are a match to TRBD2. Per the germline V gene, CDR1 is SQVTM and CDR2 is ANQGSEA. The CDR3 sequence is 13 residues long. V gave up 7 bases and J gave up 2 bases; unmatched junction bases: 7. CDR3 amino acids: CSAKAGATYEQYF. The CDR3 region has the DNA TGCAGCGCGAAAGCGGGAGCTACCTACGAGCAGTACTTC.

The gene calls are TRBV7-3 and TRBJ1-1; D gene uncertain. The germline CDR1 and CDR2 sequences are SGHTA and FQGTGA. This CDR3 has 14 residues. The V gene lost 1 base and the J gene lost 4 bases, with 10 bases spanning the gap. Written as DNA, the CDR3 is TGTGCCAGCAGCTTAAAGAGTTTTGGCACTGAAGCTTTCTTT. The encoded protein is CASSLKSFGTEAFF.

The rearrangement links TRBV7-7 to TRBJ2-1, with D possibly matching TRBD2 (6 bases). Germline V CDR1 and CDR2: SSHAT, FNYEAQ (reference sequence). Trimming removed 2 bases at V and 3 bases at J, with 11 bases between. The CDR3 contains 15 residues. The CDR3 here is CASSLNGEVYNEQFF. CDR3 nucleotide sequence: TGTGCCAGCAGCTTAAACGGGGAGGTCTACAATGAGCAGTTCTTC. Using reference TRBV7-7 and TRBJ2-1 for the parts outside the CDR3, the full variable domain is GAGVSQSPRYKVTKRGQDVTLRCDPISSHATLYWYQQALGQGPEFLTYFNYEAQPDKSGLPSDRFSAERPEGSISTLTIQRTEQRDSAMYRCASSLNGEVYNEQFFGPGTRLTVL.

This clone came up once. The chain is built from TRBV27 and TRBJ2-7, with TRBD1 matching 7 bases. Germline V gives CDR1 MNHEY, CDR2 SMNVEV (reference sequence). Trimming at V came to 6 bases and at J to 1 base, leaving 30 bases not matched to a gene. CDR3 length: 22 residues. CDR3 loop: CASRLAVGRPHSGTEESYEQYF. The CDR3 region has the DNA TGTGCCAGCAGACTTGCGGTGGGGCGCCCCCATTCCGGGACAGAAGAATCCTACGAGCAGTACTTC.

The chain combines TRBV6-6 with TRBJ2-7; tentative D call: TRBD2 (5 bases). Germline CDR1 is MNHNY and CDR2 is SVGAGI (reference sequence). V was clipped by 7 bases and J by 0 bases, with 13 bases between them. The CDR3 is 14 amino acids. The CDR3 nucleotides are TGTGCCAGCACTCCAGCGGCTCTCTCCTACGAGCAGTACTTC. Amino acid sequence: CASTPAALSYEQYF.

The chain combines TRBV30 with TRBJ2-2, with 8 nucleotides matching TRBD2. Germline CDR1 reads GTSNPN; CDR2 reads SVGIG (reference sequence). The junction had 8 bases not matched to a gene; V was cut back by 5 bases and J by 3 bases. CDR3 length: 15 amino acids. The CDR3 loop is CAWGYGRADTGELFF. The CDR3 DNA follows: TGTGCCTGGGGCTACGGGAGGGCCGACACCGGGGAGCTGTTTTTT.

This sequence joins TRBV11-3 and TRBJ2-1; 12 nucleotides line up with TRBD2. With 3 bases clipped from V and 7 bases from J, the junction kept 4 bases outside the gene matches. This CDR3 has 15 amino acids. The germline V gene encodes CDR1 SGHNT and CDR2 YENEEA. CDR3 sequence reads: CASSFRLAGVNEQFF. The CDR3 DNA sequence: TGTGCCAGCAGCTTCAGACTAGCGGGAGTGAATGAGCAGTTCTTC.

There are a few counts of this clone. The chain has TRBV10-2 and TRBJ2-5; 11 nucleotides line up with TRBD2. The germline V gene has CDR1 WSHSY and CDR2 SAAADI. This CDR3 spans 17 amino acids. V dropped 7 bases and J dropped 3; count of bases not matched to a gene: 13. This CDR3 reads CASIEVGVAGGKETQYF. The CDR3 DNA is TGCGCCAGCATCGAAGTGGGAGTAGCGGGAGGGAAAGAGACCCAGTACTTC.